This T cell receptor beta chain was captured by sequencing in a study of T-cell reconstitution after alpha-beta-depleted transplantation in children. Preparation of the TCRbeta library used unique molecular identifiers. TCRdb recomputed calls from the PCR reads with MiXCR, one row per CDR3 protein. The repertoire includes some 350,000 distinct CDR3 sequences, about 9.4% of them detected once, and 2% to 3% sits in the top ten. The V gene's germline CDR1 is LGHNA and CDR2 YSLEER. V dropped 0 bases and J dropped 0; count of bases not matched to a gene: 9. This CDR3 contains 20 residues. Sequencing was performed on PBMCs from the stem cell graft donor, taken from the stem cell graft. The chain couples TRBV4-3 to TRBJ2-1; 12 bases are a match to TRBD2. This clonotype was obtained from a human donor who donated a stem cell graft to a child with acute lymphoblastic leukemia. CDR3 residues: CASSQEVLAGGLSSYNEQFF. The DNA of the CDR3 is TGCGCCAGCAGCCAAGAGGTGCTAGCGGGAGGGCTCAGCTCCTACAATGAGCAGTTCTTC.